This TCR beta chain was identified during a study of cytotoxic CD8 clonotypes in ibrutinib-treated CLL. Study as a whole: Response specimens were obtained following a median treatment duration of roughly 12 months, with a range of 6 to 36. Study conclusions and caveats: Clonality grew at ibrutinib response; at progression, it decreased back toward baseline. There were few public clonotypes, and on treatment they contracted or stayed stable.

Per the germline V gene, CDR1 is KGHSH and CDR2 is LQKENI. Trimming cost V 3 bases and J 7 bases; bases outside gene matches: 13. The CDR3 runs to 17 residues. Comment on this clone: Its antigen remains unidentified.

Genomic DNA (around 2 micrograms) was obtained from cryopreserved PBMCs for construction of TCR beta libraries. Profiling relied on immunoSEQ multiplex PCR, and the TCRdb table lists in-frame clones only, not all of them. The table includes 200,000 or so clones, roughly 65% detected once. The specimen comprised PBMCs, sampled after 12 months of ibrutinib treatment. The V gene is TRBV18, the J gene TRBJ2-1, with TRBD2 matching over 9 bases. The receptor comes from a human donor with chronic lymphocytic leukemia. CDR3 sequence reads: CASSPDRGGRAENEQFF. DNA for the CDR3: TGTGCCAGCTCACCCGACCGAGGCGGGAGGGCCGAGAATGAGCAGTTCTTC. Together with reference TRBV18 and TRBJ2-1, the CDR3 gives the full variable domain: NAGVMQNPRHLVRRRGQEARLRCSPMKGHSHVYWYRQLPEEGLKFMVYLQKENIIDESGMPKERFSAEFPKEGPSILRIQQVVRGDSAAYFCASSPDRGGRAENEQFFGPGTRLTVL.